This section outlines one T cell receptor beta chain sequence together with its context. The antigen is unknown. The source of the sample is a study of PD-1 blockade in classical Hodgkin lymphoma. Background on the study: Nivolumab dosing for patients was 3 mg/kg, administered intravenously every 2 weeks.

Time point denoted: cycle 4 day 1 (C4D1), after more than five weeks of nivolumab. Autologous stem cell transplantation was followed by relapse in every patient, and brentuximab vedotin exposure varied. Isolation of CD4+ T cells from thawed PBMCs was performed by magnetic negative selection. Patients had relapsed/refractory classical Hodgkin lymphoma with complete response, partial response or progressive disease as best response. The table came from immunoSEQ multiplex PCR; TCRdb's copy has only in-frame clones and leaves some out. The sample has 30,000 or so clones; about 86% are singletons. The ends lost 3 bases at V and 4 bases at J; junction bases unmatched: 5. The CDR3 is made up of 15 amino acids. The V gene's germline CDR1 is WSHSY and CDR2 SAAADI. Study observations and caveats: CD8+ TCR diversity did not rise significantly by C4D1, unlike CD4+. Whoever responded completely had baseline diversity much like that seen in newly diagnosed patients.

This specimen was CD4+ T cells from blood, taken before the fourth cycle of nivolumab. The sequence came from a human donor with classical Hodgkin lymphoma. The V and J genes are TRBV10-2 and TRBJ2-3, with 9 bases fitting TRBD1. The CDR3 sequence: CASSETGGLSDTQYF. In DNA form, the CDR3 reads TGCGCCAGCAGTGAAACAGGGGGCTTGTCAGATACGCAGTATTTT.